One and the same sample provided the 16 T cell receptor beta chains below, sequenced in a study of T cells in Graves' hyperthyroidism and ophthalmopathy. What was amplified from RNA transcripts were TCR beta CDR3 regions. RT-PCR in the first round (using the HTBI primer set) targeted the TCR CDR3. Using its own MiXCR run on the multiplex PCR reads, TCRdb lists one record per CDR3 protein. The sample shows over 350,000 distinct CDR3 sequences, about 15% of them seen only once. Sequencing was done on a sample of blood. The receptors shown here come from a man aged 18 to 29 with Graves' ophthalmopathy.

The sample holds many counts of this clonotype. Here the CDR3 DNA reads TGTGCCAGCAGTGCCAGGTGGGGTAGCACAGATACGCAGTATTTT. Protein: CASSARWGSTDTQYF. The rearrangement links TRBV6-1 to TRBJ2-3, with D hard to call. From germline, CDR1 is MNHNS and CDR2 SASEGT. The CDR3 sequence is 15 residues long. The V gene lost 4 bases and the J gene lost 0 bases, with 11 bases spanning the gap.

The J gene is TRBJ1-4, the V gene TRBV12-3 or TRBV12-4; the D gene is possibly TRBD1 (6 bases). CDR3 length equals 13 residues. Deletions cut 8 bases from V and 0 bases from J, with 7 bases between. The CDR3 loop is CASRDTTNEKLFF. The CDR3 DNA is TGTGCCAGCCGGGACACAACTAATGAAAAACTGTTTTTT.

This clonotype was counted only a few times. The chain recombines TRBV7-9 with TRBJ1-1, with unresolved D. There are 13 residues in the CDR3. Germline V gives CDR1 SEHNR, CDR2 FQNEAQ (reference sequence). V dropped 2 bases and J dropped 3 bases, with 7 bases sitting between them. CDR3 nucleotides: TGTGCCAGCAGCTTACCAGCCTACACTGAAGCTTTCTTT. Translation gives CASSLPAYTEAFF.

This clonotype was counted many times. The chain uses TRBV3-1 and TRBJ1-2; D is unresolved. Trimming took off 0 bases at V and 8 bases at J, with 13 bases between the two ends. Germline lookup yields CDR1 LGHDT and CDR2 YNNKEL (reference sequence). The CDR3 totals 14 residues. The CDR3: CASSQDPDVEGYTF. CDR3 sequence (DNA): TGTGCCAGCAGCCAAGACCCGGACGTGGAGGGCTACACCTTC.

CDR3 coding DNA: TGTGCCAGCAGCCATACTAGCGGCGAGCAGTACTTC. Translation: CASSHTSGEQYF. The chain is built from TRBV5-4 and TRBJ2-7, with 8 bases matching TRBD2. The CDR3 has 12 amino acids. V shed 4 bases, J shed 6 bases, and the junction held 3 bases outside the gene matches. CDR1 and CDR2 from the germline V gene are SGHNT and YYREEE (reference sequence).

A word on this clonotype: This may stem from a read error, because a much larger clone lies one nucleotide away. CDR3 in DNA: TGTGCCAGCAGCCAAGAGCGGGACTCAGAAGAGATCCAGTACTTC. It specifies CASSQERDSEEIQYF. V is TRBV3-1 and J is TRBJ2-5; TRBD2 might be the D (6 bases). CDR1 and CDR2 from the germline V gene are LGHDT and YNNKEL (reference sequence). This CDR3 is 15 amino acids long.

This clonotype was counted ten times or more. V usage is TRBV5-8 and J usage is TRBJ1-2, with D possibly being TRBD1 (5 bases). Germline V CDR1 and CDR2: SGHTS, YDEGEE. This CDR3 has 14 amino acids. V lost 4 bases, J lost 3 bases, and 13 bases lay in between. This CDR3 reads CASSQTQGHYGYTF. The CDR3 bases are TGTGCCAGCAGCCAAACTCAGGGCCACTATGGCTACACCTTC.

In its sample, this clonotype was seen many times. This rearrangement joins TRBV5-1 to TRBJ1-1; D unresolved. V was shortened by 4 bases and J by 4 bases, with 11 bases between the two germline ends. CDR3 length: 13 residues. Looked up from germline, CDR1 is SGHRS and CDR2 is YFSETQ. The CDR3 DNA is TGCGCCAGCAGCAAGGGATTAGGCACTGAAGCTTTCTTT. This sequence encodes CASSKGLGTEAFF.

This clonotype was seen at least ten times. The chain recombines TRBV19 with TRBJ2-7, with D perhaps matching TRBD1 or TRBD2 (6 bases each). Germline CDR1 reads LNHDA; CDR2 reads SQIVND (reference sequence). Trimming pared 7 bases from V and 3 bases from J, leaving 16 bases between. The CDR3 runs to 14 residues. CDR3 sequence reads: CASKGDSASYEQYF. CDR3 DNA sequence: TGTGCCAGTAAGGGGGACTCGGCGAGCTACGAGCAGTACTTC.

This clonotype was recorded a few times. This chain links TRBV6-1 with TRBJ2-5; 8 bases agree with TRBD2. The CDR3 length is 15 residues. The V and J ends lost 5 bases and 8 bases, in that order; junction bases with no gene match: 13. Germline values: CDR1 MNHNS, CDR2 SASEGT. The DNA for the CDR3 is TGTGCCAGCAGTCTTTGGACTAGCTCTGGGGAAACCCAGTACTTC. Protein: CASSLWTSSGETQYF.

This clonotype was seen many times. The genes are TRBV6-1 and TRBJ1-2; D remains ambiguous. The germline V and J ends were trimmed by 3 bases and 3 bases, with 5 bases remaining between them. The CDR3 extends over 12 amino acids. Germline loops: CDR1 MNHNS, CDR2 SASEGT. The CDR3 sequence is CASSDNHYGYTF. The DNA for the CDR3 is TGTGCCAGCAGTGACAACCACTATGGCTACACCTTC.

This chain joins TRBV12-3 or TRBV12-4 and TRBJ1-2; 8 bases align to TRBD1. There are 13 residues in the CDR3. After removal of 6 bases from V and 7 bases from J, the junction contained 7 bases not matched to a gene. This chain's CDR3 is CASSRTGMPGYTF. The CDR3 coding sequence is TGTGCCAGCAGCCGGACAGGGATGCCTGGCTACACCTTC.

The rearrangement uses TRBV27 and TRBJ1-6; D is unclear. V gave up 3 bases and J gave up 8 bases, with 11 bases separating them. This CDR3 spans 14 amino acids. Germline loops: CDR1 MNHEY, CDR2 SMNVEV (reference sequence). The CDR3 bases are TGTGCCAGCAGTTTGAGTCAGAATTATTCACCCCTCCACTTT. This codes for CASSLSQNYSPLHF.

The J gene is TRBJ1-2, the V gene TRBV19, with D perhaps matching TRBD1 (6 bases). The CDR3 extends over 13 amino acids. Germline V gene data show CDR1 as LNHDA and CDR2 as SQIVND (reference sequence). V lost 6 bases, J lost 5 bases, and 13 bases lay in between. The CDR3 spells CASRLDRPYGYTF. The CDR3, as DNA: TGTGCCAGTAGACTAGACAGGCCTTATGGCTACACCTTC.

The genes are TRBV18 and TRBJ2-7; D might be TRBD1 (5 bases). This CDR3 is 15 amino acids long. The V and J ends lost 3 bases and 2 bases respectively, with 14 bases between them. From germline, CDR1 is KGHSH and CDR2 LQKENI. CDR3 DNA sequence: TGTGCCAGCTCACCCCAGGGCCAGAGTGCCTACGAGCAGTACTTC. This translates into CASSPQGQSAYEQYF.

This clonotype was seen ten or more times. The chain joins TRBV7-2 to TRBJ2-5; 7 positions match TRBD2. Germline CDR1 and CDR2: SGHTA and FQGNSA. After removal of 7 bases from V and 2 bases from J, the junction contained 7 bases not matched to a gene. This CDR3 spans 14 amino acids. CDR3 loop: CASNGIAGQETQYF. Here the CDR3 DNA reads TGTGCCAGCAACGGGATAGCGGGTCAAGAGACCCAGTACTTC.